Sequencing of this T cell receptor beta chain was carried out in a study of PD-L1 blockade in urothelial cancer. Study as a whole: Patients began atezolizumab, 1,200 mg intravenously every 3 weeks, at some point between 2013 and 2014.

As concerns this clone: Its antigen is unidentified.

Study conclusions and caveats: Tumor-associated clones in the blood of durable-benefit patients grew more at 3 weeks.

The protocol was immunoSEQ multiplex PCR, while the TCRdb copy is restricted to in-frame clones and leaves out a portion. Among more than 55,000 clones, approximately 86% were seen once, and the ten largest hold under 3.5%. Each patient contributed between 1 and 8 total time points of blood mononuclear cells, pretreatment and during treatment. Germline loops: CDR1 LNHDA, CDR2 SQIVND (reference sequence). The CDR3 runs 17 residues. J lost 4 bases, V lost 6 bases, and 14 bases had no gene match. Sequencing used PBMCs, obtained around atezolizumab (anti-PD-L1) treatment. The sequence was obtained from a man over 45 with urothelial cancer. The rearrangement links TRBV19 to TRBJ1-5; 8 bases map to TRBD1. The CDR3 bases are TGTGCCAGTAGGAAAGGATCAGGGGGCGAGAGAAATCAGCCCCAGCATTTT. It specifies CASRKGSGGERNQPQHF. The whole variable domain, remainder taken from reference TRBV19 and TRBJ1-5, is DGGITQSPKYLFRKEGQNVTLSCEQNLNHDAMYWYRQDPGQGLRLIYYSQIVNDFQKGDIAEGYSVSREKKESFPLTVTSAQKNPTAFYLCASRKGSGGERNQPQHFGDGTRLSIL.